The 9 T cell receptor beta chains listed next were all sequenced from one sample in a study of T cells in Graves' hyperthyroidism and ophthalmopathy. Researchers amplified the TCR beta CDR3 regions from RNA transcripts. The TCR CDR3 first-round RT-PCR relied on the HTBI primer set. One entry per CDR3 protein, called by TCRdb with MiXCR from the multiplex PCR reads. The sample shows about 560,000 distinct CDR3 sequences, approximately 15% of them seen only once. Sequencing input: blood. The receptors originated from a woman aged 18 to 35 with Graves' hyperthyroidism.

As DNA, the CDR3 is TGTGCCAGCAGTGGCGGACAGGGGGAAAGCAATCAGCCCCAGCATTTT. It translates to CASSGGQGESNQPQHF. The rearrangement uses TRBV12-3 or TRBV12-4 and TRBJ1-5; the match to TRBD1 covers 10 bases. The ends lost 5 bases at V and 1 base at J; junction bases unmatched: 5. The CDR3 is 16 residues long.

This clonotype was picked up a small number of times. This chain links TRBV29-1 with TRBJ2-7; TRBD1 is a possible D gene (5 bases). This CDR3 contains 13 residues. V was pared by 6 bases and J by 2 bases, with 14 bases between. Germline lookup yields CDR1 SQVTM and CDR2 ANQGSEA. CDR3 nucleotide sequence: TGCAGCGTCGCCCCGACAGTTACCTACGAGCAGTACTTC. Protein: CSVAPTVTYEQYF.

This clonotype was counted many times. The chain joins TRBV15 to TRBJ1-6, with 8 bases that match TRBD1. The V gene's germline CDR1 is LNHNV and CDR2 YYDKDF (reference sequence). The V and J ends lost 1 base and 10 bases, in that order; junction bases with no gene match: 6. The CDR3 extends over 15 amino acids. In DNA, the CDR3 is TGTGCCACCAGCAGAGCAGGGGGCGATCGGTCACCCCTCCACTTT. Protein product: CATSRAGGDRSPLHF. The full variable domain, in which reference TRBV15 and TRBJ1-6 provide the parts outside the CDR3, is DAMVIQNPRYQVTQFGKPVTLSCSQTLNHNVMYWYQQKSSQAPKLLFHYYDKDFNNEADTPDNFQSRRPNTSFCFLDIRSPGLGDTAMYLCATSRAGGDRSPLHFGNGTRLTVT.

The chain links TRBV6-1 to TRBJ1-1, with D tentatively TRBD1 (5 bases). Trimming stripped 7 bases from V and 4 bases from J, with 19 bases between. This CDR3 comprises 15 residues. CDR1 is MNHNS and CDR2 is SASEGT in the germline V gene. CDR3 amino acids: CASTLFQGGSTEAFF. The CDR3, as DNA: TGTGCCAGCACCCTTTTTCAGGGAGGGAGCACTGAAGCTTTCTTT.

Many counts were recorded for this clonotype. This chain links TRBV28 with TRBJ2-7; D is unresolved. Germline V gives CDR1 MDHEN, CDR2 SYDVKM. V was trimmed by 8 bases and J by 4 bases, leaving 6 bases between them. CDR3 length equals 10 residues. Written as DNA, the CDR3 is TGTGCCAGCGGACGGTACGAGCAGTACTTC. It encodes CASGRYEQYF.

The table lists this clonotype with a few counts. The V call is TRBV27, the J call TRBJ2-5; 10 bases align to TRBD1. The CDR3 is made up of 14 amino acids. The V and J ends lost 2 bases and 5 bases, in that order; junction bases with no gene match: 2. CDR1 MNHEY and CDR2 SMNVEV come from the germline V gene (reference sequence). The CDR3 reads CASSLDRGHETQYF. DNA of the CDR3: TGTGCCAGCAGTTTAGACAGGGGGCATGAGACCCAGTACTTC.

This clonotype has just a few counts. J is TRBJ2-1 and V is TRBV10-3, with TRBD1 as a possible D gene (5 bases). V lost 0 bases and J 6 bases, leaving 12 bases between the germline ends. CDR3 length: 15 residues. Per the germline V gene, CDR1 is ENHRY and CDR2 is SYGVKD. The CDR3 region has the DNA TGTGCCATCAGTGAGTCTGTTAAAGGGGTCAATGAGCAGTTCTTC. Its translation is CAISESVKGVNEQFF.

In its sample, this clonotype was seen many times. The rearrangement joins TRBV20-1 to TRBJ2-5; 11 bases are shared with TRBD2. Trimming at V came to 2 bases and at J to 5 bases, leaving 7 bases not matched to a gene. This CDR3 has 15 residues. Germline-derived CDR1 and CDR2 are DFQATT and SNEGSKA (reference sequence). The DNA of the CDR3 is TGCAGTGCTAGATACGGGACTAGCGGCTTGGAGACCCAGTACTTC. Amino acids: CSARYGTSGLETQYF.

This clonotype was seen a handful of times. The rearrangement joins TRBV20-1 to TRBJ1-5; no clear D gene. CDR1 DFQATT and CDR2 SNEGSKA come from the germline V gene (reference sequence). The CDR3 spans 15 residues. Trimming took 3 bases from V and 1 from J, leaving 13 bases between them. The CDR3: CSARMGIGSNQPQHF. The CDR3 DNA reads as TGCAGTGCTAGGATGGGGATTGGGAGCAATCAGCCCCAGCATTTT.